These 27 T cell receptor beta chains were sequenced from one sample in a study of blood T cells in healthy people across ages (dated by TCRdb to between 2014 and 2017). The library was generated by 5' RACE. TCRdb names Illumina HiSeq 2500 as the instrument used. The second PCR ran for roughly 6 to 11 cycles and used a J-beta primer mix along with a sample-barcoded 5' primer. TCRdb reprocessed the public reads (quality trimming at Q25 with fastp, clone calling with MiXCR) and kept in-frame beta chains. Rows merge per CDR3 protein into single entries with the most common DNA and genes. In all, the sample holds roughly 680,000 distinct CDR3 sequences, and 49% of those were seen once. The ten largest clones capture about 32% of the sample. Sequenced material: blood. The receptors stem from a woman aged 55-69 years in good health.

J is TRBJ2-3 and V is TRBV10-3, with TRBD2 matching 8 bases. The trim removed 5 bases at V and 0 bases at J, leaving 4 bases unmatched. The CDR3 consists of 15 residues. The germline V gene encodes CDR1 ENHRY and CDR2 SYGVKD. CDR3 coding DNA: TGTGCCATCAGTAGACTAGCGTCTAGCACAGATACGCAGTATTTT. As protein: CAISRLASSTDTQYF.

In this sample, this clonotype turned up many times. This chain connects TRBV28 to TRBJ2-1, with 12 bases fitting TRBD2. The CDR3 consists of 18 residues. In germline, CDR1 is MDHEN, CDR2 SYDVKM. The trim removed 3 bases at V and 9 bases at J, leaving 15 bases unmatched. The CDR3 protein is CASSFPGLAGGFTGEQFF. DNA of the CDR3: TGTGCCAGCAGTTTTCCGGGGCTAGCGGGAGGGTTCACCGGTGAGCAGTTCTTC.

This clonotype was detected only a few times. The chain employs TRBV5-1 and TRBJ1-1; 10 bases agree with TRBD1. J lost 3 bases, V lost 4 bases, and 6 bases had no gene match. The CDR3 loop spans 15 amino acids. Germline CDR1 reads SGHRS; CDR2 reads YFSETQ. DNA for the CDR3: TGCGCCAGCAGCAGATCCGGGACAGGGGACACTGAAGCTTTCTTT. Translation: CASSRSGTGDTEAFF.

This clonotype was seen just once. This chain connects TRBV3-1 to TRBJ2-3; 8 bases map to TRBD2. Germline V gene data show CDR1 as LGHDT and CDR2 as YNNKEL (reference sequence). CDR3 length equals 17 residues. Trimming took 5 bases from V and 0 from J; bases not matched to a gene: 10. The CDR3 DNA reads as TGTGCCAGCAGCAGCCAGGTAGCGGGGTCTAGCACAGATACGCAGTATTTT. It yields the protein CASSSQVAGSSTDTQYF.

This chain uses TRBV20-1 with TRBJ2-3; TRBD2 might be the D (6 bases). Germline CDR1 and CDR2: DFQATT and SNEGSKA (reference sequence). CDR3 length equals 14 residues. The ends were cut back, 8 bases at V and 3 bases at J, with 18 bases in the middle. The DNA of the CDR3 is TGCAGTTCCCCCGCTGCGGGATTAACAGATACGCAGTATTTT. This gives the protein CSSPAAGLTDTQYF.

The rearrangement uses TRBV21-1 and TRBJ2-4. The J call may be wrong; the DNA end is better matched by TRBJ2-7. TRBV21-1 is a pseudogene locus. The CDR3 extends over 16 amino acids. The CDR3 nucleotides are TGTACCAGCAGCGCCCGACAACATATAGCCACATACGAGCAGTACTTC. It yields the protein CTSSARQHIATYEQYF.

The rearrangement joins TRBV20-1 to TRBJ2-7, with 11 bases fitting TRBD2. V lost 3 bases to trimming and J lost 1 base; unmatched junction nucleotides: 5. This CDR3 contains 15 residues. The germline V gene encodes CDR1 DFQATT and CDR2 SNEGSKA (reference sequence). This CDR3 reads CSARPGTSGSYEQYF. CDR3 DNA sequence: TGCAGTGCTAGGCCAGGGACTAGCGGTTCCTACGAGCAGTACTTC.

The J gene is TRBJ2-3, the V gene TRBV20-1, with D perhaps TRBD2 (6 bases). Germline CDR1 DFQATT, CDR2 SNEGSKA (reference sequence). V was cut by 6 bases and J by 0 bases, with 16 bases left in between. The CDR3 covers 15 residues. The CDR3 region is CSARDSGTSTDTQYF. DNA for the CDR3: TGCAGTGCCAGGGATAGCGGAACTAGCACAGATACGCAGTATTTT.

V is TRBV20-1 and J is TRBJ2-7; 13 nucleotides agree with TRBD2. The CDR3 covers 15 residues. CDR1 is DFQATT and CDR2 is SNEGSKA in the germline V gene (reference sequence). V lost 0 bases and J lost 12; bases outside the gene matches: 11. The CDR3 loop is CSARDQATSGRAVYF. In DNA form, the CDR3 reads TGCAGTGCTAGAGATCAAGCCACTAGCGGGAGGGCCGTGTACTTC.

The chain uses TRBV20-1 and TRBJ2-7, with 10 bases fitting TRBD1. V trimming: 2 bases; J trimming: 4 bases; junction bases outside the gene matches: 5. The CDR3 sequence is 14 residues long. CDR1 DFQATT and CDR2 SNEGSKA come from the germline V gene (reference sequence). The CDR3 loop reads CSARFGTGVYEQYF. The CDR3 DNA follows: TGCAGTGCTAGATTCGGGACAGGGGTGTACGAGCAGTACTTC.

The gene calls are TRBV9 and TRBJ2-2, with 10 bases matching TRBD2. V dropped 3 bases and J dropped 14; count of bases not matched to a gene: 10. CDR3 length equals 14 residues. Germline V gives CDR1 SGDLS, CDR2 YYNGEE. The CDR3 nucleotides are TGTGCCAGCAGCGCCCGAGAGCGGGAGGGGTATCTGTTTTTT. Translating gives CASSAREREGYLFF.

This chain connects TRBV5-1 to TRBJ2-1; D is possibly TRBD1 (6 bases). The J call may be faulty, since TRBJ2-7 better matches the DNA end. This CDR3 has 12 residues. Looked up from germline, CDR1 is SGHRS and CDR2 is YFSETQ. The CDR3 sequence: CASQGTYNEQYF. The CDR3 bases are TGCGCCAGCCAGGGGACCTACAATGAGCAGTACTTC.

The chain carries TRBV5-1 and TRBJ2-4, with D possibly TRBD2 on 6 matching bases. The CDR3 is made up of 15 amino acids. Per the germline V gene, CDR1 is SGHRS and CDR2 is YFSETQ. V was cut by 0 bases and J by 13 bases, with 20 bases left in between. The CDR3 region has the DNA TGCGCCAGCAGCTTGGGGGGTCGTCCGTCTCGGGAGCAGTACTTC. This encodes CASSLGGRPSREQYF.

This sequence joins TRBV20-1 and TRBJ2-5; 7 bases match TRBD2. Germline CDR1 reads DFQATT; CDR2 reads SNEGSKA (reference sequence). The CDR3 has 13 residues. V gave up 1 base and J gave up 5 bases; unmatched junction bases: 4. CDR3 residues: CSARGGRGETQYF. CDR3 nucleotide sequence: TGCAGTGCTAGAGGCGGGAGAGGGGAGACCCAGTACTTC.

This clonotype was recorded at least ten times. This chain connects TRBV7-2 to TRBJ2-5; tentatively, D is TRBD2 (7 bases). V lost 5 bases and J lost 5, with 12 bases in between. There are 13 residues in the CDR3. Germline assignment: CDR1 SGHTA and CDR2 FQGNSA. CDR3 in DNA: TGTGCCAGCAGCGGGGGGGCTACGGAGACCCAGTACTTC. It yields the protein CASSGGATETQYF.

This clonotype was recorded only once. The chain couples TRBV28 to TRBJ1-5; 11 bases are a match to TRBD1. Germline V gives CDR1 MDHEN, CDR2 SYDVKM. Unmatched junction bases numbered 5, after V lost 8 bases and J lost 5 bases. CDR3 length: 14 amino acids. The CDR3 is CASVGQGAYQPQHF. CDR3 bases: TGTGCCAGCGTAGGACAGGGGGCTTATCAGCCCCAGCATTTT.

The chain recombines TRBV29-1 with TRBJ2-1, with 10 bases aligning to TRBD2. V lost 2 bases and J lost 7; bases outside the gene matches: 11. This CDR3 contains 16 residues. The germline gives CDR1 SQVTM, CDR2 ANQGSEA. CDR3 region: CSVEKRWSGGANEQFF. CDR3 DNA: TGCAGCGTTGAAAAACGGTGGAGCGGGGGGGCGAATGAGCAGTTCTTC.

This clonotype was detected a few times. The rearrangement joins TRBV9 to TRBJ2-5; 8 bases agree with TRBD2. V lost 0 bases and J lost 11; bases outside the gene matches: 24. The CDR3 runs 19 residues. Germline assignment: CDR1 SGDLS and CDR2 YYNGEE. CDR3 in amino acids: CASSVAGGSGVRTYNEQYF. The DNA for the CDR3 is TGTGCCAGCAGCGTAGCCGGGGGTAGCGGGGTTAGAACCTACAATGAGCAGTACTTC.

The CDR3 spells CASSLPPGTGSSGANVLTF. CDR3 bases: TGCGCCAGCAGCTTGCCTCCGGGAACAGGGTCCTCTGGGGCCAACGTCCTGACTTTC. The chain has TRBV5-1 and TRBJ2-6; possibly TRBD1 for D (6 bases). Germline V CDR1 and CDR2: SGHRS, YFSETQ. The CDR3 totals 19 residues. V was cut by 1 base and J by 0 bases, with 17 bases left in between.

This clonotype came up a few times. This sequence may be a read error, since a much larger clone differs from it by one base. The genes are TRBV18 and TRBJ2-6, with D unclear. This CDR3 region has 17 residues. Trimming removed 5 bases from V and 0 bases from J, with 14 bases in between. Per germline, CDR1 KGHSH and CDR2 LQKENI. The CDR3 coding sequence is TGTGCCAGCTCATCGGCGGCACCTGCCTCTGGGGCCAACGTCCTGACTTTC. This translates into CASSSAAPASGANVLTF.

The V gene is TRBV30, the J gene TRBJ2-1; TRBD2 agrees at 9 bases. CDR3 length: 13 amino acids. Germline CDR1 and CDR2: GTSNPN and SVGIG (reference sequence). After removal of 2 bases from V and 9 bases from J, the junction contained 5 bases not matched to a gene. DNA of the CDR3: TGTGCCTGGAGTCCCGGACTAGCGATTGAGCAGTTCTTC. Translating it yields CAWSPGLAIEQFF.

This chain uses TRBV12-3 or TRBV12-4 with TRBJ2-1; 13 bases line up with TRBD2. The CDR3 is made up of 18 amino acids. After removal of 5 bases from V and 9 bases from J, the junction contained 16 bases not matched to a gene. This chain's CDR3 is CASSLGTRLAGGWGEQFF. CDR3 bases: TGTGCCAGCAGTCTGGGAACCCGACTAGCGGGAGGTTGGGGTGAGCAGTTCTTC.

The V gene is TRBV5-1, the J gene TRBJ2-2; possibly TRBD2 for D (6 bases). CDR3 size: 16 residues. V was shortened by 3 bases and J by 1 base, with 13 bases between the two germline ends. Per germline, CDR1 SGHRS and CDR2 YFSETQ. The CDR3 reads CASSSGGAGNTGELFF. The CDR3 DNA sequence: TGCGCCAGCAGCTCCGGGGGAGCGGGGAACACCGGGGAGCTGTTTTTT. The variable domain in full, completed from reference TRBV5-1 and TRBJ2-2, reads KAGVTQTPRYLIKTRGQQVTLSCSPISGHRSVSWYQQTPGQGLQFLFEYFSETQRNKGNFPGRFSGRQFSNSRSEMNVSTLELGDSALYLCASSSGGAGNTGELFFGEGSRLTVL.

The rearrangement joins TRBV28 to TRBJ1-2, with D unresolved. This CDR3 region has 14 residues. The germline V gene encodes CDR1 MDHEN and CDR2 SYDVKM. Trimming removed 3 bases from V and 0 bases from J, with 8 bases in between. DNA of the CDR3: TGTGCCAGCAGTTTGGCCATCTCTAACTATGGCTACACCTTC. The encoded protein is CASSLAISNYGYTF.

DNA of the CDR3: TGCGCCAGCAGCGGAGGACACGGGCGAGAGACCCAGTACTTC. This gives the protein CASSGGHGRETQYF. The chain is built from TRBV5-1 and TRBJ2-5; perhaps D is TRBD1 or TRBD2 (5 bases each). The CDR3 consists of 14 residues. Deletions cut 4 bases from V and 4 bases from J, with 14 bases between. The germline V gene encodes CDR1 SGHRS and CDR2 YFSETQ.

The chain links TRBV2 to TRBJ1-1; 7 bases match TRBD1. The CDR3 consists of 12 residues. Germline V gene lookup returns CDR1 SNHLY and CDR2 FYNNEI. Trimming took 11 bases from V and 1 from J; bases not matched to a gene: 4. CDR3 DNA sequence: TGTGCCGGTGGGACAGCGAACACTGAAGCTTTCTTT. It codes for CAGGTANTEAFF.

J is TRBJ2-5 and V is TRBV29-1; D may be TRBD2 (5 bases). This CDR3 spans 12 amino acids. V was cut by 6 bases and J by 4 bases, with 12 bases left in between. Germline CDR1 SQVTM, CDR2 ANQGSEA. The DNA of the CDR3 is TGCAGCGTGGGAACAAGCGGAGAGACCCAGTACTTC. It specifies CSVGTSGETQYF. The full variable domain, with the rest looked up from reference TRBV29-1 and TRBJ2-5, is SAVISQKPSRDICQRGTSLTIQCQVDSQVTMMFWYRQQPGQSLTLIATANQGSEATYESGFVIDKFPISRPNLTFSTLTVSNMSPEDSSIYLCSVGTSGETQYFGPGTRLLVL.